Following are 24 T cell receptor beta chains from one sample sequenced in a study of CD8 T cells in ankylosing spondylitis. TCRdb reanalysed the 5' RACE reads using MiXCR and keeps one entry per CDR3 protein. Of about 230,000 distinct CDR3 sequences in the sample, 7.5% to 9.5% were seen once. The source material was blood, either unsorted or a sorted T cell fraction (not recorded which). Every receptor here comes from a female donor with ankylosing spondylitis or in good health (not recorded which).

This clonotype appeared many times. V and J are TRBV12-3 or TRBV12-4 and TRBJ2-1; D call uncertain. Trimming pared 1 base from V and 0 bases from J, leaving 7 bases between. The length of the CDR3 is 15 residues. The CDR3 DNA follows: TGTGCCAGCAGTTTAGACATAGACTCCTACAATGAGCAGTTCTTC. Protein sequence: CASSLDIDSYNEQFF.

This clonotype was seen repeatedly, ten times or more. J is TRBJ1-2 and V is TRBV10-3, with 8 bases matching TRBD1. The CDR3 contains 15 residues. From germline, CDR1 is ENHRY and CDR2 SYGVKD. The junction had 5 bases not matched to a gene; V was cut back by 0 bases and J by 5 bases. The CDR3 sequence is CAISESNRGNYGYTF. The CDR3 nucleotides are TGTGCCATCAGTGAGTCGAACAGGGGGAATTATGGCTACACCTTC.

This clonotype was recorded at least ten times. CDR3 protein: CASSFLTGGTDTQYF. The CDR3 DNA is TGTGCCAGCAGCTTCCTCACAGGGGGCACAGATACGCAGTATTTT. V is TRBV7-2 and J is TRBJ2-3; 7 nucleotides match TRBD1. Germline trimming cut 3 bases from V and 1 base from J; bases unmatched to any gene: 4. The CDR3 is made up of 15 amino acids. Germline V lookup: CDR1 SGHTA, CDR2 FQGNSA.

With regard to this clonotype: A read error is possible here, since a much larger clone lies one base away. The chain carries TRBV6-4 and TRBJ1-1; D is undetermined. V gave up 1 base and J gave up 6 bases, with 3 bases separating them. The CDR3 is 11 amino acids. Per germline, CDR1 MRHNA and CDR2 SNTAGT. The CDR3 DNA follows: TGTGCCAGCAGTGACTACCCTGAAGCTTTCTTT. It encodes CASSDYPEAFF.

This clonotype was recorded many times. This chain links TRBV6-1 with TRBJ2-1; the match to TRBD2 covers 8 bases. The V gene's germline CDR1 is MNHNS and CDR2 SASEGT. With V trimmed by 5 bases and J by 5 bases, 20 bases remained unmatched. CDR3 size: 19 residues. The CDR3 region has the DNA TGTGCCAGCAGTCCGTGGGCAGGAGAGGTCGGGAGGGTAGACAATGAGCAGTTCTTC. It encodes CASSPWAGEVGRVDNEQFF.

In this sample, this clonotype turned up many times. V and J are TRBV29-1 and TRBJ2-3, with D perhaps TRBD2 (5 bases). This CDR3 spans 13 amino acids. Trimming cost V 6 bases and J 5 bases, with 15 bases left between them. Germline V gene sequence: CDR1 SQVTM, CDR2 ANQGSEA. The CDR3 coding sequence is TGCAGCGTCCATACACCAGCGGTAGATACGCAGTATTTT. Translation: CSVHTPAVDTQYF.

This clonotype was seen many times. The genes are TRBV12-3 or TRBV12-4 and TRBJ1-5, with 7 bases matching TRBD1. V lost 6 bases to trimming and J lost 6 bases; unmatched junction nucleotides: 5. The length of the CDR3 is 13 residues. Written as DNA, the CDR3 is TGTGCCAGCAGCGGGACAGTGGCTCAGCCCCAGCATTTT. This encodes CASSGTVAQPQHF.

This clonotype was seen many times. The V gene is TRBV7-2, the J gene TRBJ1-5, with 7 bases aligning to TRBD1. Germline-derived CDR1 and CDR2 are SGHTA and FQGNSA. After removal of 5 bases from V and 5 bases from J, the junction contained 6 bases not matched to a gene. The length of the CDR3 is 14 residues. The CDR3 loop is CASSPRTGDQPQHF. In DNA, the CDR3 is TGTGCCAGCAGCCCCAGAACAGGGGATCAGCCCCAGCATTTT.

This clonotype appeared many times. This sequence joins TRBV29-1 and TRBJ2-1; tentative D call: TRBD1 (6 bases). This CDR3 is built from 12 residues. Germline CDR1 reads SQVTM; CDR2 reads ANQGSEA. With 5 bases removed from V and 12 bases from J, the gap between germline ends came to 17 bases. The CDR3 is CSVPWGPWGQFF. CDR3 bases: TGCAGCGTTCCGTGGGGGCCTTGGGGGCAGTTCTTC.

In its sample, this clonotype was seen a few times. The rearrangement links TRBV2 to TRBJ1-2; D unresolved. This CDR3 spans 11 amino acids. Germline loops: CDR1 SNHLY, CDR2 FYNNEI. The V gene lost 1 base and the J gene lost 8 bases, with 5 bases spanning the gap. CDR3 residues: CASSEVRGYTF. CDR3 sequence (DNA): TGTGCCAGCAGTGAAGTTAGGGGCTACACCTTC.

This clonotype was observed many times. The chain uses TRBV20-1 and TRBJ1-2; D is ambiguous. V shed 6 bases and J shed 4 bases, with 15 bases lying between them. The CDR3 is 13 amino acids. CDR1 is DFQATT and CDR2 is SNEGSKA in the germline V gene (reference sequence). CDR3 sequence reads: CSADDPRIYGYTF. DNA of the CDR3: TGCAGTGCAGACGACCCGAGGATCTATGGCTACACCTTC.

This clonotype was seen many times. The CDR3 bases are TGTGCCAGCTCACCCTCGACAGGGGGATCCTACGAGCAGTACTTC. Its protein product is CASSPSTGGSYEQYF. V is TRBV18 and J is TRBJ2-7; 9 bases are a match to TRBD1. Germline trimming cut 3 bases from V and 1 base from J; bases unmatched to any gene: 4. Germline CDR1 and CDR2: KGHSH and LQKENI. The CDR3 contains 15 residues.

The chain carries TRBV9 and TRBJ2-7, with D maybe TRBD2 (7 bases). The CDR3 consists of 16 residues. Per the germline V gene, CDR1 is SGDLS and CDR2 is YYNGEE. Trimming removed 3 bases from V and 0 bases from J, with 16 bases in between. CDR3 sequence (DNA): TGTGCCAGCAGCGAGGGGGGGACTGGACCCTCCTACGAGCAGTACTTC. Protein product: CASSEGGTGPSYEQYF.

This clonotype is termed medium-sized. This CDR3 reads CAITDGQSTEAFF. The CDR3 coding sequence is TGTGCCATCACTGACGGACAGAGCACTGAAGCTTTCTTT. J is TRBJ1-1 and V is TRBV10-3, with D perhaps TRBD1 (6 bases). Trimming took off 7 bases at V and 4 bases at J, with 13 bases between the two ends. The CDR3 totals 13 residues. Germline CDR1 and CDR2: ENHRY and SYGVKD.

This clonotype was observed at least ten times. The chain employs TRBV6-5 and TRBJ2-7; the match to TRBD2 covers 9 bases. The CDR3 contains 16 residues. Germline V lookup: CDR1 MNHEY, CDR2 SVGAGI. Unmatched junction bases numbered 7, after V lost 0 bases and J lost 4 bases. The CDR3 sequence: CASSYSKAGGAYEQYF. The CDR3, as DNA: TGTGCCAGCAGTTACTCGAAAGCGGGAGGCGCTTACGAGCAGTACTTC.

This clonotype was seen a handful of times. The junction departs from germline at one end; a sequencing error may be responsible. CDR3 nucleotides: TGCTGTGCTAGAGACCAATACAGGGGATCTCTAGATTCCTACGAGCAGTACTTC. Translation: CCARDQYRGSLDSYEQYF. This chain uses TRBV20-1 with TRBJ2-7; TRBD1 aligns across 7 bases. Per germline, CDR1 DFQATT and CDR2 SNEGSKA (reference sequence). CDR3 length equals 18 residues.

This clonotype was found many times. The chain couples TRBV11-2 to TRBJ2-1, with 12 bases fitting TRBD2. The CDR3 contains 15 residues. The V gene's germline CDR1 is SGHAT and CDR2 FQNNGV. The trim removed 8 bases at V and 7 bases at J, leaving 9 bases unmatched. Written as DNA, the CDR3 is TGTGCCAGCGGTCGACTAGCGGGAGCAAGGAATGAGCAGTTCTTC. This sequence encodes CASGRLAGARNEQFF. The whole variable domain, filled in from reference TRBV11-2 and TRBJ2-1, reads EAGVAQSPRYKIIEKRQSVAFWCNPISGHATLYWYQQILGQGPKLLIQFQNNGVVDDSQLPKDRFSAERLKGVDSTLKIQPAKLEDSAVYLCASGRLAGARNEQFFGPGTRLTVL.

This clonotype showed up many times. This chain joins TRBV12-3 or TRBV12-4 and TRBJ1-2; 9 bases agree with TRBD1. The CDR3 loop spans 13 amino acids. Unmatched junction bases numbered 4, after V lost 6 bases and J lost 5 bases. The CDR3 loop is CASSTGTGYGYTF. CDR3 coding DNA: TGTGCCAGCAGCACGGGGACAGGGTATGGCTACACCTTC.

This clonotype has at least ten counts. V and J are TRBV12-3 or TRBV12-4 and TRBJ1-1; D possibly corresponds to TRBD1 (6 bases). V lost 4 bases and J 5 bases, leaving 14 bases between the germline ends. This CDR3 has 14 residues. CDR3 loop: CASSSDSASTEAFF. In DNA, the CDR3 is TGTGCCAGCAGTTCGGACAGTGCGAGTACTGAAGCTTTCTTT.

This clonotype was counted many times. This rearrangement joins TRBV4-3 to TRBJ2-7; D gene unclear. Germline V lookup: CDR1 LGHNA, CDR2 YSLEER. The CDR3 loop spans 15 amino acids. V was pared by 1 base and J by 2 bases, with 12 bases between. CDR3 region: CASSQGVNRPYEQYF. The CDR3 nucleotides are TGCGCCAGCAGCCAAGGGGTGAACCGCCCCTACGAGCAGTACTTC.

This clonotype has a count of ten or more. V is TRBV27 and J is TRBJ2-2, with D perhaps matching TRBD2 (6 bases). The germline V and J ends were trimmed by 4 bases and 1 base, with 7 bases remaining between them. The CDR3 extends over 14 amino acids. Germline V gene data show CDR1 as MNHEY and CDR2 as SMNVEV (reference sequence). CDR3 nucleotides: TGTGCCAGCAGTTCGGGACTGAACACCGGGGAGCTGTTTTTT. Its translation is CASSSGLNTGELFF.

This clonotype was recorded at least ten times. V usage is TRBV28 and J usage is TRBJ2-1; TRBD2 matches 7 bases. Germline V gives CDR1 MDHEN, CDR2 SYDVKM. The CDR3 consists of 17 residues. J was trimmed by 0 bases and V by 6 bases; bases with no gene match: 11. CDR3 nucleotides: TGTGCCAGCAGACCCCTACTAGCGCCTAGCTCCTACAATGAGCAGTTCTTC. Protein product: CASRPLLAPSSYNEQFF.

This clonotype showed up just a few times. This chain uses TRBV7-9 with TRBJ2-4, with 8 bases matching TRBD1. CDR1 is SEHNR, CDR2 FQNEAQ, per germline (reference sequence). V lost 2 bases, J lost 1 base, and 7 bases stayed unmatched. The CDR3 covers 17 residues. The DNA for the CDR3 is TGTGCCAGCAGCTTACCGCCCCAGGGGGCCGCCAAAAACATTCAGTACTTC. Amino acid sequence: CASSLPPQGAAKNIQYF.

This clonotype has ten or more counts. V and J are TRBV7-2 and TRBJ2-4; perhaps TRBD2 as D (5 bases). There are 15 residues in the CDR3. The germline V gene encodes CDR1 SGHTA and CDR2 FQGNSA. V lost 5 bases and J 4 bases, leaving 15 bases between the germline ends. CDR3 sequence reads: CASSPEGIAKNIQYF. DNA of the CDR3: TGTGCCAGCAGCCCCGAGGGAATTGCGAAAAACATTCAGTACTTC.